This paragraph reports one T cell receptor (beta chain). Unique molecular identifiers were used in preparing the TCRbeta library. MiXCR was run by TCRdb on the PCR reads, yielding one entry per CDR3 protein. Among 530,000 or so distinct CDR3 sequences listed, 27% were seen once. This record belongs to a study of T-cell reconstitution after alpha-beta-depleted transplantation in children. Trimming removed 0 bases at V and 5 bases at J, with 16 bases between. CDR3 length equals 16 residues. Germline V gene sequence: CDR1 LNHNV, CDR2 YYDKDF (reference sequence). The rearrangement links TRBV15 to TRBJ1-1; D unresolved. This receptor was taken from a boy younger than two with Wiskott-Aldrich syndrome, due to receive a stem cell transplant. Sequencing was performed on PBMCs, taken before TCRalphabeta/CD19-depleted stem cell transplant. The CDR3 bases are TGTGCCACCAGCAGAGATCTACGGACCCTGGGGACTGAAGCTTTCTTT. It codes for CATSRDLRTLGTEAFF.